This T cell receptor beta chain was identified in a study of Ad26.COV2.S vaccination and SARS-CoV-2 variants. The wider study: Enrollment placed the donor in the COV1001 Ad26.COV2.S trial arm. Intramuscular Ad26.COV2.S doses were given once or twice, 56 days apart.

Some clones are missing from TCRdb's copy, which holds only in-frame ones; the method was immunoSEQ multiplex PCR. The data show 300,000 to 350,000 clones, with approximately 87% seen just once and 4.5% to 7% held by the top ten. The V gene lost 3 bases and the J gene lost 10 bases, with 17 bases spanning the gap. Looked up from germline, CDR1 is SGHDT and CDR2 is YYEEEE. The CDR3 sequence is 15 residues long. Treatment specified: 19 received Ad26.COV2.S at low or high dose, single or two shots; 5 received placebo; per-sample allocation not given. Day 63 after the first vaccine or placebo injection was the time point for sampling.

The starting material was peripheral blood, obtained in a trial of Ad26.COV2.S vaccine versus placebo. This receptor was identified in a person between 18 and 65 years old who received the Ad26.COV2.S COVID-19 vaccine or a placebo. The chain recombines TRBV5-6 with TRBJ1-6; no clear D. CDR3 protein: CASSWGEGLRSPLHF. The CDR3 DNA reads TGTGCCAGCAGCTGGGGAGAGGGCTTACGGTCACCCCTCCACTTT. The whole variable domain, filled in from reference TRBV5-6 and TRBJ1-6, reads DAGVTQSPTHLIKTRGQQVTLRCSPKSGHDTVSWYQQALGQGPQFIFQYYEEEERQRGNFPDRFSGHQFPNYSSELNVNALLLGDSALYLCASSWGEGLRSPLHFGNGTRLTVT.